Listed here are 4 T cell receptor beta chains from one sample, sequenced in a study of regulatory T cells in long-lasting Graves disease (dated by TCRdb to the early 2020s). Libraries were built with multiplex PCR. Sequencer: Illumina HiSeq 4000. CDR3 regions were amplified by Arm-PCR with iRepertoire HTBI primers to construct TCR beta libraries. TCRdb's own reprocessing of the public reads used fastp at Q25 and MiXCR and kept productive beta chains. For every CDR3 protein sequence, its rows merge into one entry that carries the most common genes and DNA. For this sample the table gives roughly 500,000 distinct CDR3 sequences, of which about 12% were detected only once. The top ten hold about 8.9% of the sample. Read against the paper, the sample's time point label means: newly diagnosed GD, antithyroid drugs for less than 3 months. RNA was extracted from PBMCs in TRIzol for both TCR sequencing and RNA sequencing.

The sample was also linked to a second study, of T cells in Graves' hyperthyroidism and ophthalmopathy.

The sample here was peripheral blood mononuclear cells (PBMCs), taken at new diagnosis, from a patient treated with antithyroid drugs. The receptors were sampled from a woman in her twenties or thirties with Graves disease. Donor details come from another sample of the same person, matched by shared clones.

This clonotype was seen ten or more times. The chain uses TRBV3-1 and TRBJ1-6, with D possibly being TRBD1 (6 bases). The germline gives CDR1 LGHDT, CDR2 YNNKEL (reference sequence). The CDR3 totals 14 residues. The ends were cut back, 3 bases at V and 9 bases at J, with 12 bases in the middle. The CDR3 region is CASSHQGRGSPLHF. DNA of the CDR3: TGTGCCAGCAGCCACCAGGGGAGAGGTTCACCCCTCCACTTT.

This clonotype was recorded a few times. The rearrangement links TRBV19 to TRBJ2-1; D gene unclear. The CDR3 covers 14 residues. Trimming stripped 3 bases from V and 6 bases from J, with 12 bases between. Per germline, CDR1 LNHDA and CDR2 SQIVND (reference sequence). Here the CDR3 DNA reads TGTGCCAGTAGTATCCTCGTATTAGGCAATGAGCAGTTCTTC. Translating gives CASSILVLGNEQFF. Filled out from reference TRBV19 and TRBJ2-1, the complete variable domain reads DGGITQSPKYLFRKEGQNVTLSCEQNLNHDAMYWYRQDPGQGLRLIYYSQIVNDFQKGDIAEGYSVSREKKESFPLTVTSAQKNPTAFYLCASSILVLGNEQFFGPGTRLTVL.

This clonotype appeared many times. The DNA for the CDR3 is TGTGCCAGCAGTCGCCCCAGGGGTGGCACAGATACGCAGTATTTT. It is translated as CASSRPRGGTDTQYF. The V gene is TRBV28, the J gene TRBJ2-3, with a weak D call TRBD1 (6 bases). This CDR3 region has 15 residues. In germline, CDR1 is MDHEN, CDR2 SYDVKM. The V end was cut by 5 bases, the J end by 1 base, with 13 bases between.

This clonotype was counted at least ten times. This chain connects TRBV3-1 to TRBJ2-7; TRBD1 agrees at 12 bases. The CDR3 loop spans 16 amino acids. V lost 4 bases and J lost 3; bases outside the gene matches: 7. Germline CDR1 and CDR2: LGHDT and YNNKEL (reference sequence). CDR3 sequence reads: CASSRDRGRLNYEQYF. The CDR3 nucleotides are TGTGCCAGCAGCCGGGACAGGGGGCGTCTTAACTACGAGCAGTACTTC.